These T cell receptor beta chains were read from a single sample in a study of regulatory T cells in long-lasting Graves disease. TCRdb reprocessed the multiplex PCR reads via MiXCR and lists one record per CDR3 protein. The sample has 500,000 or so distinct CDR3 sequences, about 16% seen once; the top ten hold 20% to 25%. In addition, the sample was reused for a study of T cells in Graves' hyperthyroidism and ophthalmopathy.

Specimen: peripheral blood mononuclear cells (PBMCs), collected at new diagnosis, from a patient treated with antithyroid drugs. The receptors were sampled from a woman aged 35-65 years with Graves disease. Each CDR3 is given with its conserved first and last residue. Each record gives: D gene, J gene, V gene, clone size, CDR3 protein, CDR3 DNA. D genes are given only for firm matches. Where a row states a size, it is once, few, many or the class of an expanded clone; other rows omit it.

- | TRBJ1-4 | TRBV18 | - | CASSLGWSPNEKLFF | TGTGCCAGCTCACTTGGCTGGTCCCCTAATGAAAAACTGTTTTTT
- | TRBJ2-7 | TRBV20-1 | many | CSAAGRSYEQYF | TGCAGTGCCGCGGGGAGGTCCTACGAGCAGTACTTC
- | TRBJ1-1 | TRBV20-1 | many | CSAGRTLNTEAFF | TGCAGTGCTGGGAGAACCCTAAACACTGAAGCTTTCTTT
- | TRBJ1-1 | TRBV6-5 | many | CASSYGVGRTEAFF | TGTGCCAGCAGTTACGGGGTAGGGCGGACTGAAGCTTTCTTT
- | TRBJ1-4 | TRBV20-1 | few | CSARDPGANEKLFF | TGCAGTGCTAGAGATCCAGGGGCTAATGAAAAACTGTTTTTT
TRBD1 | TRBJ2-7 | TRBV20-1 | many | CSAGGQTYEQYF | TGCAGTGCTGGGGGACAGACCTACGAGCAGTACTTC
- | TRBJ1-2 | TRBV5-5 | few | CASSPAGGDVYTF | TGTGCCAGCAGCCCGGCGGGGGGAGATGTCTACACCTTC
- | TRBJ2-7 | TRBV3-1 | many | CASSRTVYEQYF | TGTGCCAGCAGTCGGACAGTCTACGAGCAGTACTTC
- | TRBJ2-2 | TRBV20-1 | few | CSARGTNTGELFF | TGCAGTGCTCGAGGGACCAACACCGGGGAGCTGTTTTTT
- | TRBJ2-7 | TRBV5-1 | few | CASSWGVHSSSYEQYF | TGCGCCAGCAGCTGGGGGGTACATTCTTCCTCCTACGAGCAGTACTTC
TRBD1 | TRBJ2-7 | TRBV3-1 | many | CASSRRDRALGNDEQYF | TGTGCCAGCAGCCGGCGGGACAGGGCCCTTGGCAACGACGAGCAGTACTTC
TRBD2 | TRBJ2-2 | TRBV5-1 | many | CASSRLAGPTGELFF | TGCGCCAGCAGCCGACTAGCGGGGCCCACCGGGGAGCTGTTTTTT
TRBD1 | TRBJ1-6 | TRBV29-1 | - | CSTRDRDNSPLHF | TGCAGCACCCGGGACAGGGATAATTCACCCCTCCACTTT
TRBD2 | TRBJ2-5 | TRBV7-2 | - | CASSWGGTLQETQYF | TGTGCCAGCAGCTGGGGAGGGACTTTACAAGAGACCCAGTACTTC
- | TRBJ2-1 | TRBV6-2/TRBV6-3 | many | CACRDTISYNEQFF | TGTGCCTGCCGGGACACAATTTCCTACAATGAGCAGTTCTTC
- | TRBJ1-5 | TRBV2 | many | CASTVDREFNQPQHF | TGTGCCAGCACCGTCGATAGGGAATTTAATCAGCCCCAGCATTTT
TRBD1 | TRBJ2-2 | TRBV5-4 | - | CASSKGQGVNTGELFF | TGTGCCAGCAGCAAGGGACAGGGGGTGAACACCGGGGAGCTGTTTTTT
TRBD1 | TRBJ2-7 | TRBV25-1 | - | CASSDPIRQGTYEQYF | TGTGCCAGCAGTGACCCGATCAGACAGGGAACCTACGAGCAGTACTTC
- | TRBJ2-7 | TRBV15 | few | CATSRDLGGNEQYF | TGTGCCACCAGCAGAGATCTTGGTGGAAACGAGCAGTACTTC
TRBD2 | TRBJ2-3 | TRBV9 | - | CASSVEEASGGQDTQYF | TGTGCCAGCAGCGTAGAGGAGGCTAGCGGGGGTCAAGATACGCAGTATTTT
- | TRBJ2-3 | TRBV12-3/TRBV12-4 | many | CASQLRFTDTQYF | TGTGCCAGCCAACTTAGATTCACAGATACGCAGTATTTT
- | TRBJ2-3 | TRBV5-1 | many | CASSSDSVRTDTQYF | TGCGCCAGCAGCTCAGACAGCGTACGGACAGATACGCAGTATTTT
- | TRBJ2-7 | TRBV19 | - | CASSINVAAYEQYF | TGTGCCAGTAGTATAAATGTAGCAGCCTACGAGCAGTACTTC
- | TRBJ1-1 | TRBV6-1 | - | CASLAVNTEAFF | TGTGCCAGCTTGGCAGTGAACACTGAAGCTTTCTTT
- | TRBJ1-2 | TRBV7-2 | - | CASSVPGVHGYTF | TGTGCCAGCAGTGTTCCGGGGGTTCACGGCTACACCTTC
- | TRBJ1-1 | TRBV24-1 | many | CATSDGQNTEAFF | TGTGCCACCAGTGATGGACAGAACACTGAAGCTTTCTTT
- | TRBJ2-7 | TRBV11-2 | many | CASSSRVSSYEQYF | TGTGCCAGCAGCTCCCGGGTGAGCTCCTACGAGCAGTACTTC
- | TRBJ1-2 | TRBV7-9 | - | CASSLWESSYGYTF | TGTGCCAGCAGCTTATGGGAGTCTAGCTATGGCTACACCTTC
TRBD1 | TRBJ1-2 | TRBV20-1 | many | CSARDDRGEGGYTF | TGCAGTGCTAGAGATGACAGGGGAGAGGGAGGCTACACCTTC
- | TRBJ2-7 | TRBV2 | many | CASSLGQPYEQYF | TGTGCCAGCAGCTTGGGCCAGCCCTACGAGCAGTACTTC
- | TRBJ1-1 | TRBV12-3/TRBV12-4 | many | CASSFDKTEAFF | TGTGCCAGCAGTTTTGATAAGACTGAAGCTTTCTTT
- | TRBJ1-1 | TRBV3-1 | - | CASSQGSGRGAEAFF | TGTGCCAGCAGCCAAGGGTCAGGGAGGGGCGCTGAAGCTTTCTTT
- | TRBJ1-4 | TRBV3-1 | many | CASSQGGRPNEKLFF | TGTGCCAGCAGCCAAGGGGGACGGCCTAATGAAAAACTGTTTTTT
TRBD2 | TRBJ2-1 | TRBV13 | many | CASSPTSGNNEQFF | TGTGCCAGCAGCCCCACTAGCGGGAACAATGAGCAGTTCTTC